This passage covers 21 T cell receptor beta chains from one sample sequenced in a study of T cell responses to AZD1222 COVID-19 vaccine. Profiling relied on immunoSEQ multiplex PCR, and the TCRdb table lists in-frame clones only, not all of them. The sample has about 150,000 clones, around 86% seen once; the top ten hold about 4%. This material consisted of peripheral blood, taken on day 0 of MenACWY control vaccination. All receptors come from an adult in good health.

The J gene is TRBJ2-3, the V gene TRBV2; the match to TRBD2 covers 7 bases. J was trimmed by 0 bases and V by 7 bases; bases with no gene match: 4. The CDR3 is 14 residues long. Germline CDR1 and CDR2: SNHLY and FYNNEI. The CDR3 bases are TGTGCCAGCAAGAGGCGGGAGAGCACAGATACGCAGTATTTT. Translating it yields CASKRRESTDTQYF.

V usage is TRBV9 and J usage is TRBJ1-2, with 8 bases identical to TRBD1. This CDR3 spans 15 amino acids. V shed 0 bases, J shed 7 bases, and the junction held 8 bases outside the gene matches. The germline CDR1 and CDR2 sequences are SGDLS and YYNGEE. In DNA, the CDR3 is TGTGCCAGCAGCGTAGCAGGGGGCGGAATAAGTGGCTACACCTTC. Residues: CASSVAGGGISGYTF.

This clone was detected only a few times. V gene TRBV4-1 combines with J gene TRBJ2-2; the D call may be TRBD1 or TRBD2 (5 bases each). Looked up from germline, CDR1 is MGHRA and CDR2 is YSYEKL. This CDR3 has 14 residues. V lost 3 bases and J 0 bases, leaving 5 bases between the germline ends. CDR3 DNA sequence: TGCGCCAGCAGCCAGGGGGCGAACACCGGGGAGCTGTTTTTT. This codes for CASSQGANTGELFF.

The V call is TRBV11-3, the J call TRBJ2-1; 8 bases line up with TRBD2. This CDR3 is 16 amino acids long. The germline V gene has CDR1 SGHNT and CDR2 YENEEA. V shed 1 base and J 6 bases; nucleotides not matched to a gene: 8. The CDR3 DNA reads as TGTGCCAGCAGCTTAGGGGCCCTAGCGGGTGTCAATGAGCAGTTCTTC. This gives the protein CASSLGALAGVNEQFF.

The chain is built from TRBV7-2 and TRBJ1-5, with TRBD1 as a possible D gene (5 bases). The CDR3 covers 14 residues. Trimming removed 1 base at V and 2 bases at J, with 6 bases between. Germline V CDR1 and CDR2: SGHTA, FQGNSA. The CDR3 is CASSLVQGNQPQHF. In DNA form, the CDR3 reads TGTGCCAGCAGCTTAGTACAGGGCAATCAGCCCCAGCATTTT.

In DNA, the CDR3 is TGTGCCAGCAGTTCATACGGGGGGGCCGAGCAGTACTTC. As protein: CASSSYGGAEQYF. The chain has TRBV12-3 or TRBV12-4 and TRBJ2-7; TRBD2 matches at 8 bases. The CDR3 length is 13 residues. Trimming at V came to 4 bases and at J to 6 bases, leaving 5 bases not matched to a gene.

A word on this clone: The identical CDR3 is also encoded by other nucleotide sequences in the sample. The chain uses TRBV7-2 and TRBJ1-1; no definite D call. Trimming removed 2 bases at V and 1 base at J, with 8 bases between. The CDR3 spans 14 residues. Germline CDR1 is SGHTA and CDR2 is FQGNSA. The CDR3 is CASSLRRPNTEAFF. CDR3 in DNA: TGTGCCAGCAGCTTACGACGGCCGAACACTGAAGCTTTCTTT.

The chain couples TRBV4-1 to TRBJ1-5; D is uncertain. This CDR3 has 20 amino acids. CDR1 is MGHRA, CDR2 YSYEKL, per germline. With 4 bases removed from V and 0 bases from J, the gap between germline ends came to 25 bases. The CDR3, as DNA: TGCGCCAGCAGCCCAAGGACTATCCGGATAGGCGGCTATAGCAATCAGCCCCAGCATTTT. Its protein product is CASSPRTIRIGGYSNQPQHF.

V gene TRBV29-1 combines with J gene TRBJ2-6; D gene uncertain. Germline assignment: CDR1 SQVTM and CDR2 ANQGSEA. CDR3 length equals 13 residues. V lost 4 bases, J lost 0 bases, and 4 bases lay in between. The CDR3 spells CSVVPSGANVLTF. The DNA for the CDR3 is TGCAGCGTTGTACCCTCTGGGGCCAACGTCCTGACTTTC.

The CDR3 nucleotides read TGTGCCAGCAGCTTGACCCTAAAAGGCTACGAGCAGTACTTC. This codes for CASSLTLKGYEQYF. The chain recombines TRBV5-4 with TRBJ2-7; no firm D call. The V end lost 1 base, the J end lost 3 bases, and 11 bases lay between the germline ends. This CDR3 is 14 amino acids long. Germline V gene sequence: CDR1 SGHNT, CDR2 YYREEE (reference sequence).

This clone has more than one count but fewer than ten. The V and J genes are TRBV14 and TRBJ1-1, with no clear D. The CDR3 spans 13 residues. The V end lost 4 bases, the J end lost 4 bases, and 10 bases lay between the germline ends. Germline V gives CDR1 SGHDN, CDR2 FVKESK. CDR3 coding DNA: TGTGCCAGCAGCCGCCTCGAGGGCACTGAAGCTTTCTTT. The encoded protein is CASSRLEGTEAFF.

This clone appeared a few times. This chain connects TRBV29-1 to TRBJ2-3; 12 positions agree with TRBD2. The CDR3 spans 13 residues. V lost 7 bases to trimming and J lost 4 bases; unmatched junction nucleotides: 3. Germline V gives CDR1 SQVTM, CDR2 ANQGSEA. Here the CDR3 reads CSARLAGADTQYF. Here the CDR3 DNA reads TGCAGCGCCCGACTAGCGGGGGCAGATACGCAGTATTTT.

This chain joins TRBV2 and TRBJ1-6; TRBD1 matches 10 bases. V was pared by 6 bases and J by 10 bases, with 9 bases of the junction left unmatched. Germline assignment: CDR1 SNHLY and CDR2 FYNNEI. This CDR3 contains 15 residues. CDR3 in DNA: TGTGCCAGCAGGGAGACGACAGGGGGCAACTCACCCCTCCACTTT. It codes for CASRETTGGNSPLHF.

This chain uses TRBV4-2 with TRBJ1-4; unclear D gene. Germline values: CDR1 LGHNA, CDR2 YNFKEQ. The CDR3 spans 16 residues. Trimming pared 2 bases from V and 7 bases from J, leaving 17 bases between. The CDR3 DNA sequence: TGTGCCAGCAGCCAACCAATAGCCGGGTTGGGTGAAAAACTGTTTTTT. This encodes CASSQPIAGLGEKLFF.

This clone was seen more than once but under ten times. V and J are TRBV6-5 and TRBJ2-2, with D hard to call. Per the germline V gene, CDR1 is MNHEY and CDR2 is SVGAGI. The CDR3 sequence is 14 residues long. V shed 2 bases and J shed 5 bases, with 9 bases lying between them. CDR3 protein: CASSYSAGTGELFF. CDR3 in DNA: TGTGCCAGCAGTTACAGTGCCGGTACCGGGGAGCTGTTTTTT.

V usage is TRBV7-3 and J usage is TRBJ2-1; D possibly corresponds to TRBD2 (5 bases). The V and J ends lost 2 bases and 6 bases respectively, with 11 bases between them. Per the germline V gene, CDR1 is SGHTA and CDR2 is FQGTGA. The length of the CDR3 is 14 residues. The CDR3 nucleotides are TGTGCCAGCAGCTTAGGGAGCCCGCCCAATGAGCAGTTCTTC. This encodes CASSLGSPPNEQFF.

This chain connects TRBV7-3 to TRBJ2-3, with 7 bases matching TRBD1. Germline CDR1 reads SGHTA; CDR2 reads FQGTGA. The V gene end was trimmed by 5 bases and the J gene end by 5 bases; junction bases not matched to a gene: 13. The CDR3 contains 16 residues. CDR3 amino acids: CASSDTLRGPGDTQYF. DNA of the CDR3: TGTGCCAGCAGCGATACTCTTAGGGGGCCGGGAGATACGCAGTATTTT.

The CDR3 DNA reads TGTGCCAGCAGCTTGCAAGGGGAGTTAAATGAGCAGTTCTTC. Translated, it gives CASSLQGELNEQFF. J is TRBJ2-1 and V is TRBV5-8; D assignment may be TRBD1 or TRBD2 (5 bases each). From germline, CDR1 is SGHTS and CDR2 YDEGEE. Deletions cut 1 base from V and 7 bases from J, with 12 bases between. The CDR3 is 14 amino acids.

V and J are TRBV7-2 and TRBJ2-7, with D possibly matching TRBD2 (6 bases). CDR1 SGHTA and CDR2 FQGNSA come from the germline V gene. The V and J ends lost 0 bases and 3 bases respectively, with 6 bases between them. The CDR3 has 13 amino acids. The CDR3 sequence: CASSLAGSYEQYF. The CDR3 DNA is TGTGCCAGCAGCTTAGCCGGGAGCTACGAGCAGTACTTC. Looking up the rest from reference TRBV7-2 and TRBJ2-7 gives the full variable domain: GAGVSQSPSNKVTEKGKDVELRCDPISGHTALYWYRQSLGQGLEFLIYFQGNSAPDKSGLPSDRFSAERTGGSVSTLTIQRTQQEDSAVYLCASSLAGSYEQYFGPGTRLTVT.

Here the CDR3 reads CASSSGATRSSYNSPLHF. For the CDR3, the DNA is TGTGCCAGCAGCTCCGGGGCCACCCGAAGCTCCTATAATTCACCCCTCCACTTT. The chain carries TRBV5-4 and TRBJ1-6, with TRBD1 as a possible D gene (5 bases). Germline V CDR1 and CDR2: SGHNT, YYREEE (reference sequence). Trimming cost V 3 bases and J 0 bases, with 16 bases left between them. CDR3 length: 18 residues.

This clone was recorded a few times. The chain carries TRBV11-2 and TRBJ1-6; possibly TRBD1 for D (5 bases). CDR3 length: 15 amino acids. Per germline, CDR1 SGHAT and CDR2 FQNNGV. Trimming pared 5 bases from V and 5 bases from J, leaving 13 bases between. The CDR3, as DNA: TGTGCCAGCAGCCCCAGGGTGGGGGATAATTCACCCCTCCACTTT. This gives the protein CASSPRVGDNSPLHF. The full variable domain, with the rest looked up from reference TRBV11-2 and TRBJ1-6, is EAGVAQSPRYKIIEKRQSVAFWCNPISGHATLYWYQQILGQGPKLLIQFQNNGVVDDSQLPKDRFSAERLKGVDSTLKIQPAKLEDSAVYLCASSPRVGDNSPLHFGNGTRLTVT.